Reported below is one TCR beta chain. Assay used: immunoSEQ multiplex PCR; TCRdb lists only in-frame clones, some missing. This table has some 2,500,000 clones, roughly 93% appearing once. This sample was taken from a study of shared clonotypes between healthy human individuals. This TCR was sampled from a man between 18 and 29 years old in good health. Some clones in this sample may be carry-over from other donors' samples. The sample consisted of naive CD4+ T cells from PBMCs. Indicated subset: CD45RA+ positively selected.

CDR3 protein: CASSSYPGQAYEQYF. Here the CDR3 DNA reads TGTGCCAGCAGCTCGTACCCGGGACAGGCCTACGAGCAGTACTTC. This rearrangement joins TRBV7-2 to TRBJ2-7; 8 nucleotides agree with TRBD1. The CDR3 contains 15 residues. CDR1 SGHTA and CDR2 FQGNSA come from the germline V gene. V gave up 4 bases and J gave up 2 bases; unmatched junction bases: 7.